Listed here are 17 T cell receptor beta chains from one sample, sequenced in a study of shared T cell receptors in the human thymus. Sequenced by immunoSEQ multiplex PCR; TCRdb stores in-frame clones only, minus some. The data show 720,000 or so clones, approximately 83% seen once. These data also featured in a second study, about human thymus T cells.

The sample taken for sequencing was thymocytes. These TCRs come from a girl under two years old with a congenital heart defect.

With regard to this clone: An end of the junction does not agree with germline; a read error may underlie this. This rearrangement joins TRBV7-7 to TRBJ2-5; D is undetermined. The CDR3 sequence is 13 residues long. CDR1 and CDR2 from the germline V gene are SSHAT and FNYEAQ (reference sequence). In nucleotides, the CDR3 is TGTGCTAGCAGCTTAGAACAGCAAGAGACCCAGTACTTC. It specifies CASSLEQQETQYF.

The chain carries TRBV7-6 and TRBJ1-1, with 8 bases aligning to TRBD1. With 6 bases clipped from V and 1 base from J, the junction kept 1 base outside the gene matches. CDR1 is SGHVS and CDR2 is FNYEAQ in the germline V gene. This CDR3 is built from 13 residues. The CDR3 DNA follows: TGTGCCAGCAGGGACAGGGCGAACACTGAAGCTTTCTTT. It encodes CASRDRANTEAFF.

CDR3 coding DNA: TGTGCCAGCAGCTCCGACAGGGTTGGTTTCTTT. Its translation is CASSSDRVGFF. The chain carries TRBV28 and TRBJ1-1; 7 nucleotides line up with TRBD1. The CDR3 is 11 residues long. The V gene end was trimmed by 6 bases and the J gene end by 13 bases; junction bases not matched to a gene: 8. From germline, CDR1 is MDHEN and CDR2 SYDVKM. Variable domain in full (rest from reference TRBV28 and TRBJ1-1): DVKVTQSSRYLVKRTGEKVFLECVQDMDHENMFWYRQDPGLGLRLIYFSYDVKMKEKGDIPEGYSVSREKKERFSLILESASTNQTSMYLCASSSDRVGFFGQGTRLTVV.

The CDR3 sequence: CASTDTESRERANGYTF. The CDR3, as DNA: TGTGCCAGCACCGATACTGAGTCGAGGGAACGGGCGAATGGCTACACCTTC. The genes are TRBV11-2 and TRBJ1-2; no reliable D call. Trimming stripped 7 bases from V and 6 bases from J, with 27 bases between. Germline CDR1 is SGHAT and CDR2 is FQNNGV. The CDR3 is 17 amino acids.

The V call is TRBV2, the J call TRBJ2-3; 7 nucleotides agree with TRBD1. There are 13 residues in the CDR3. Per germline, CDR1 SNHLY and CDR2 FYNNEI. Unmatched junction bases numbered 5, after V lost 6 bases and J lost 5 bases. The CDR3: CASRTGKGDTQYF. CDR3 in DNA: TGTGCCAGCAGGACAGGGAAGGGAGATACGCAGTATTTT.

The chain's CDR3 is CAWSPSTGRGSPLHF. The CDR3 coding sequence is TGTGCCTGGAGTCCCTCGACAGGGAGAGGTTCACCCCTCCACTTT. The chain links TRBV30 to TRBJ1-6, with 7 bases lining up with TRBD1. V shed 2 bases, J shed 9 bases, and the junction held 10 bases outside the gene matches. This CDR3 contains 15 residues. Looked up from germline, CDR1 is GTSNPN and CDR2 is SVGIG (reference sequence).

The V and J genes are TRBV5-1 and TRBJ2-3; 11 bases line up with TRBD2. The CDR3 length is 19 residues. Trimming took 4 bases from V and 0 from J; bases not matched to a gene: 13. Germline CDR1 and CDR2: SGHRS and YFSETQ. The CDR3 DNA follows: TGCGCCAGCAGCCGGCCGGATAGCGGGGGGGAAACTAGCACAGATACGCAGTATTTT. It is translated as CASSRPDSGGETSTDTQYF. Using reference TRBV5-1 and TRBJ2-3 for the parts outside the CDR3, the full variable domain is KAGVTQTPRYLIKTRGQQVTLSCSPISGHRSVSWYQQTPGQGLQFLFEYFSETQRNKGNFPGRFSGRQFSNSRSEMNVSTLELGDSALYLCASSRPDSGGETSTDTQYFGPGTRLTVL.

The chain carries TRBV19 and TRBJ1-2; tentatively, D is TRBD1 (5 bases). The V gene lost 5 bases and the J gene lost 3 bases, with 25 bases spanning the gap. CDR3 length: 18 residues. Germline values: CDR1 LNHDA, CDR2 SQIVND (reference sequence). The CDR3 nucleotides read TGTGCCAGTAGTGCTGTCCTCCGACAGTTTCTTCCCTACTATGGCTACACCTTC. Translating it yields CASSAVLRQFLPYYGYTF.

The rearrangement uses TRBV6-5 and TRBJ1-4, with D unresolved. The CDR3 runs 15 residues. V lost 5 bases to trimming and J lost 5 bases, with 15 bases between them. Germline V gene data show CDR1 as MNHEY and CDR2 as SVGAGI. The CDR3 coding sequence is TGTGCCAGCAGTCCGAGCGGCCCTAGAAATGAAAAACTGTTTTTT. This encodes CASSPSGPRNEKLFF.

V is TRBV10-1 and J is TRBJ2-5; 15 bases map to TRBD2. Germline CDR1 is WNHNN and CDR2 is SYGVQD (reference sequence). The CDR3 has 18 amino acids. The junction had 8 bases not matched to a gene; V was cut back by 2 bases and J by 4 bases. CDR3: CASSERTSGGAWLETQYF. CDR3 nucleotide sequence: TGCGCCAGCAGTGAGCGGACTAGCGGGGGGGCCTGGTTAGAGACCCAGTACTTC.

The chain couples TRBV27 to TRBJ2-1, with D maybe TRBD2 (6 bases). The CDR3 length is 16 residues. Germline V gene data show CDR1 as MNHEY and CDR2 as SMNVEV (reference sequence). V gave up 0 bases and J gave up 3 bases, with 12 bases separating them. The CDR3 nucleotides are TGTGCCAGCAGTTTATCGTCCCCGGGGGACTACAATGAGCAGTTCTTC. Encoded protein: CASSLSSPGDYNEQFF.

This chain uses TRBV28 with TRBJ2-7; 8 bases match TRBD1. The germline V gene has CDR1 MDHEN and CDR2 SYDVKM. Trimming at V came to 6 bases and at J to 6 bases, leaving 10 bases not matched to a gene. This CDR3 is 14 amino acids long. CDR3 residues: CASSLPDTGGEQYF. The DNA of the CDR3 is TGTGCCAGCAGCTTACCGGATACAGGGGGCGAGCAGTACTTC.

There are a few counts of this clone. The gene calls are TRBV7-9 and TRBJ1-4, with 10 bases aligning to TRBD1. The CDR3 totals 17 residues. The germline V gene encodes CDR1 SEHNR and CDR2 FQNEAQ (reference sequence). V was clipped by 1 base and J by 11 bases; unmatched bases: 13. CDR3 coding DNA: TGTGCCAGCAGCTTAGAAAAGACAGGGGGCGCCCCCGGGAAACTGTTTTTT. Amino acids: CASSLEKTGGAPGKLFF.

The chain joins TRBV27 to TRBJ1-1; 10 bases agree with TRBD1. The CDR3 covers 16 residues. CDR1 and CDR2 (germline): MNHEY, SMNVEV (reference sequence). V dropped 5 bases and J dropped 1; count of bases not matched to a gene: 7. CDR3 in amino acids: CASSPTRDRGNTEAFF. The CDR3 nucleotides are TGTGCCAGCAGTCCCACCCGGGACAGGGGGAACACTGAAGCTTTCTTT.

V usage is TRBV7-6 and J usage is TRBJ2-1, with TRBD1 identical over 12 bases. The trim removed 1 base at V and 0 bases at J, leaving 13 bases unmatched. Germline CDR1 SGHVS, CDR2 FNYEAQ. The CDR3 sequence is 21 residues long. DNA of the CDR3: TGTGCCAGCAGCTTAGGGCGGTTCGGGACAGGGGGCGTCCGCTCCTACAATGAGCAGTTCTTC. Amino acid sequence: CASSLGRFGTGGVRSYNEQFF.

V is TRBV19 and J is TRBJ1-6; 8 bases match TRBD1. Per germline, CDR1 LNHDA and CDR2 SQIVND (reference sequence). The junction had 4 bases not matched to a gene; V was cut back by 5 bases and J by 7 bases. CDR3 length: 14 residues. The CDR3 is CASSSGQGNSPLHF. Here the CDR3 DNA reads TGTGCCAGTAGTTCAGGACAGGGAAATTCACCCCTCCACTTT.

The chain combines TRBV19 with TRBJ2-7; D gene unclear. From germline, CDR1 is LNHDA and CDR2 SQIVND (reference sequence). This CDR3 spans 16 amino acids. Deletions cut 1 base from V and 0 bases from J, with 13 bases between. CDR3 DNA sequence: TGTGCCAGTAGTATAGCCCCGCTGGCACCCTCCTACGAGCAGTACTTC. It specifies CASSIAPLAPSYEQYF.